This T cell receptor (beta chain) was sequenced for a study of T cell responses to AZD1222 COVID-19 vaccine. The germline V and J ends were trimmed by 3 bases and 2 bases, with 8 bases remaining between them. The V gene's germline CDR1 is MDHEN and CDR2 SYDVKM. The CDR3 covers 14 residues. Repertoires were generated with immunoSEQ multiplex PCR, while TCRdb's copy carries only in-frame clones and drops some. Of 60,000 to 80,000 clones in the sample, over 60% were seen once. Study-wide results and limits: Baseline testing showed seropositivity in only 6 or 7 AZD1222 recipients. The span of vaccine-associated CD4 TCRs extended across spike, with dominance at 160-218 and 743-854.

This clone was seen once. Its cognate antigen is unknown. The chain is built from TRBV28 and TRBJ1-3, with D tentatively TRBD1 (5 bases). The sequences come from peripheral blood, collected 28 days after the second AZD1222 dose. The receptor comes from an adult who received the AZD1222 COVID-19 vaccine. For the CDR3, the DNA is TGTGCCAGCAGTTTTGGGGGACCTGGAAACACCATATATTTT. Translated: CASSFGGPGNTIYF.